This TCR beta chain was recovered during a study of T cell clonotyping in hematopoietic cell transplantation. Whole-study findings and limits: Higher Inverse Simpson Index values in graft donor and pretransplant recipient predicted broader posttransplant TCR diversity. At the given depth, recipient repertoires were over 97% de novo clonotypes. Pathologically expanded recipient clonotypes increased progressively from day 30 to day 180 as diversity fell.

Blood collection times were about day -28 and days 30, 100, 180 posttransplant. The CDR3 totals 12 residues. CDR1 MNHEY and CDR2 SMNVEV come from the germline V gene (reference sequence). V was pared by 4 bases and J by 7 bases, with 1 base of the junction left unmatched. About this clone: Its antigen is undetermined.

Generated by immunoSEQ multiplex PCR, the TCRdb table keeps only in-frame clones and is missing some. The sample lists approximately 7,500 clones; over 75% were seen once. This rearrangement joins TRBV27 to TRBJ2-7; 10 bases line up with TRBD1. The receptor's source is a female patient in her 50s who had an allogeneic stem cell transplant from an unrelated donor, so the T cells may come from the graft donor. Some clones in this sample may be carry-over from other donors' samples. The sequencing used PBMCs, collected 30 days after allogeneic stem cell transplant. CDR3 in amino acids: CASSWTGGEQYF. CDR3 nucleotides: TGTGCCAGCAGTTGGACAGGGGGGGAGCAGTACTTC.